Below, 31 T cell receptor beta chains from the same sample are listed, as sequenced in a study of Ad26.COV2.S vaccination and SARS-CoV-2 variants. Measured with immunoSEQ multiplex PCR; TCRdb has only the in-frame clones, and not every one. Altogether about 440,000 clones are present, around nine tenths being singletons, with the ten largest covering roughly 13%. Documented treatment: roughly 19 received Ad26.COV2.S at low or high dose, single or two shots; five or six received placebo; per-sample allocation not given. The study sampled participants on day 63 after the first vaccine or placebo injection. The sample consisted of peripheral blood, taken in a trial of Ad26.COV2.S vaccine versus placebo. The receptors were sampled from a person between 18 and 60 years old who received the Ad26.COV2.S COVID-19 vaccine or a placebo.

V and J are TRBV9 and TRBJ2-5; no firm D call. V shed 0 bases and J shed 1 base, with 7 bases lying between them. There are 14 residues in the CDR3. The germline V gene has CDR1 SGDLS and CDR2 YYNGEE. This CDR3 reads CASSVAVSQETQYF. CDR3 DNA sequence: TGTGCCAGCAGCGTAGCTGTTTCCCAAGAGACCCAGTACTTC.

The chain employs TRBV25-1 and TRBJ1-5; tentatively, D is TRBD1 (5 bases). The V gene lost 1 base and the J gene lost 5 bases, with 9 bases spanning the gap. In germline, CDR1 is MGHDK, CDR2 SYGVNS. The CDR3 length is 14 residues. The DNA for the CDR3 is TGTGCCAGCAGTGAATCAGGGTGGCATCAGCCCCAGCATTTT. Encoded protein: CASSESGWHQPQHF.

The V call is TRBV2, the J call TRBJ1-1, with D unresolved. Per germline, CDR1 SNHLY and CDR2 FYNNEI. This CDR3 has 14 residues. The V gene lost 8 bases and the J gene lost 0 bases, with 13 bases spanning the gap. For the CDR3, the DNA is TGTGCCAGCCTAAGAGGATTTATGAACACTGAAGCTTTCTTT. This encodes CASLRGFMNTEAFF.

This chain links TRBV7-2 with TRBJ1-3, with a weak D call TRBD1 (6 bases). The CDR3 has 15 amino acids. The germline V gene has CDR1 SGHTA and CDR2 FQGNSA. V was shortened by 5 bases and J by 2 bases, with 13 bases between the two germline ends. The chain's CDR3 is CASSKGGGTGNTIYF. The CDR3 DNA is TGTGCCAGCAGCAAAGGGGGGGGGACTGGAAACACCATATATTTT.

This chain links TRBV11-2 with TRBJ2-1, with 7 positions matching TRBD1. The V and J ends lost 2 bases and 13 bases, in that order; junction bases with no gene match: 2. The CDR3 loop spans 11 amino acids. Germline lookup yields CDR1 SGHAT and CDR2 FQNNGV. CDR3 in DNA: TGTGCCAGCAGCTTACGGGACAGCCAGTTCTTC. The encoded protein is CASSLRDSQFF.

The V gene is TRBV28, the J gene TRBJ2-5; D might be TRBD1 (5 bases). The CDR3 spans 13 residues. Trimming stripped 8 bases from V and 4 bases from J, with 14 bases between. The germline V gene has CDR1 MDHEN and CDR2 SYDVKM. In nucleotides, the CDR3 is TGTGCCAGCGGACACTTTGCTGGAGAGACCCAGTACTTC. Translating it yields CASGHFAGETQYF.

This clone has only a few counts. V usage is TRBV9 and J usage is TRBJ1-1; 8 nucleotides align to TRBD1. Germline V gene lookup returns CDR1 SGDLS and CDR2 YYNGEE. J was trimmed by 2 bases and V by 2 bases; bases with no gene match: 2. The CDR3 is 14 amino acids. CDR3 nucleotide sequence: TGTGCCAGCAGCGTGACAGGGGTCAACACTGAAGCTTTCTTT. It encodes CASSVTGVNTEAFF.

This clone was seen just once. The chain has TRBV7-2 and TRBJ2-3; D gene uncertain. The CDR3 totals 13 residues. V was pared by 1 base and J by 7 bases, with 9 bases between. Germline V gene data show CDR1 as SGHTA and CDR2 as FQGNSA. DNA for the CDR3: TGTGCCAGCAGCTTAGGACGGGCGAATACGCAGTATTTT. It is translated as CASSLGRANTQYF.

This chain uses TRBV6-2 or TRBV6-3 with TRBJ2-1, with 14 bases aligning to TRBD2. The V segment lost 4 bases and the J segment 9 bases; nucleotides outside the gene matches: 11. CDR3 size: 17 residues. Germline lookup yields CDR1 MNHEY and CDR2 SVGEGT. The CDR3 loop reads CASSSPLTSGRAPEQFF. DNA for the CDR3: TGTGCCAGCAGTTCCCCTTTGACTAGCGGGAGGGCCCCTGAGCAGTTCTTC.

CDR3 sequence reads: CASSATQGLTDTQYF. The CDR3 coding sequence is TGTGCCAGCAGCGCTACACAGGGACTAACAGATACGCAGTATTTT. The genes are TRBV7-9 and TRBJ2-3; a weak D match, TRBD2 (7 bases). V lost 5 bases and J lost 3, with 15 bases in between. The germline gives CDR1 SEHNR, CDR2 FQNEAQ (reference sequence). The CDR3 is made up of 15 amino acids.

The V gene is TRBV6-2 or TRBV6-3, the J gene TRBJ1-1; 7 bases line up with TRBD1. Losses at the gene ends were 6 bases for V and 0 bases for J; bases not matched to a gene: 7. Germline V gene lookup returns CDR1 MNHEY and CDR2 SVGEGT. This CDR3 is 15 amino acids long. The chain's CDR3 is CASSQRQGLNTEAFF. The CDR3 nucleotides read TGTGCCAGCAGCCAACGACAGGGCTTGAACACTGAAGCTTTCTTT.

V and J are TRBV19 and TRBJ2-1; D uncertain. The CDR3 contains 13 residues. V was cut by 6 bases and J by 9 bases, with 15 bases left in between. Germline V lookup: CDR1 LNHDA, CDR2 SQIVND (reference sequence). For the CDR3, the DNA is TGTGCCAGTAGCCCGCGGATAGCAAGTGAGCAGTTCTTC. Translating it yields CASSPRIASEQFF.

The V gene is TRBV15, the J gene TRBJ2-3; D unclear. The CDR3 is 12 amino acids. CDR1 LNHNV and CDR2 YYDKDF come from the germline V gene (reference sequence). V was clipped by 0 bases and J by 5 bases, with 3 bases between them. DNA for the CDR3: TGTGCCACCAGCAGAGATGGAGATACGCAGTATTTT. Its translation is CATSRDGDTQYF.

This chain joins TRBV5-5 and TRBJ2-4; no definite D call. The CDR3 runs 14 residues. The V end was cut by 4 bases, the J end by 0 bases, with 8 bases between. Germline CDR1 and CDR2: SGHKS and YYEKEE (reference sequence). For the CDR3, the DNA is TGTGCCAGCAGCCTAGAACTAGCCAAAAACATTCAGTACTTC. Protein product: CASSLELAKNIQYF.

This chain links TRBV7-2 with TRBJ2-7; 10 nucleotides line up with TRBD2. The CDR3 contains 18 residues. Germline-derived CDR1 and CDR2 are SGHTA and FQGNSA. J gave up 5 bases and V 5 bases, and 18 bases lay outside the gene matches. The CDR3 DNA reads TGTGCCAGCAGCCCAAGGGTAGCTAGCGGGAGAGTTGGGAACGAGCAGTACTTC. Translation gives CASSPRVASGRVGNEQYF.

The V call is TRBV5-8, the J call TRBJ2-1; D is possibly TRBD2 (7 bases). The CDR3 length is 17 residues. Deletions cut 5 bases from V and 7 bases from J, with 25 bases between. The V gene's germline CDR1 is SGHTS and CDR2 YDEGEE. The CDR3 region has the DNA TGTGCCAGCAGAACCAAACTCCTTTCGAGGGGGGGTAATGAGCAGTTCTTC. It encodes CASRTKLLSRGGNEQFF.

The chain recombines TRBV7-9 with TRBJ1-3, with a possible D match to TRBD1 (6 bases). This CDR3 has 19 residues. V was trimmed by 5 bases and J by 0 bases, leaving 23 bases between them. In germline, CDR1 is SEHNR, CDR2 FQNEAQ (reference sequence). This CDR3 is CASSLTVGQGPNSGNTIYF. Here the CDR3 DNA reads TGTGCCAGCAGCCTCACCGTGGGTCAGGGGCCTAACTCTGGAAACACCATATATTTT. Full variable domain (remainder filled in from reference TRBV7-9 and TRBJ1-3): DTGVSQNPRHKITKRGQNVTFRCDPISEHNRLYWYRQTLGQGPEFLTYFQNEAQLEKSRLLSDRFSAERPKGSFSTLEIQRTEQGDSAMYLCASSLTVGQGPNSGNTIYFGEGSWLTVV.

In regard to this clone: Distinct nucleotide sequences in the sample also encode this CDR3. This chain connects TRBV9 to TRBJ2-1; the D gene is possibly TRBD2 (5 bases). The germline CDR1 and CDR2 sequences are SGDLS and YYNGEE. The CDR3 contains 15 residues. Trimming left V 0 bases short and J 0 bases short, with 7 bases between. Here the CDR3 reads CASSVAGVSYNEQFF. The CDR3 bases are TGTGCCAGCAGCGTAGCCGGGGTCTCCTACAATGAGCAGTTCTTC.

The chain uses TRBV9 and TRBJ1-2; D is uncertain. The V end lost 0 bases, the J end lost 1 base, and 1 base lay between the germline ends. The CDR3 loop spans 12 amino acids. Per germline, CDR1 SGDLS and CDR2 YYNGEE. CDR3 coding DNA: TGTGCCAGCAGCGTAGGTAACTATGGCTACACCTTC. It is translated as CASSVGNYGYTF.

This chain links TRBV11-2 with TRBJ2-6; a weak D match, TRBD1 (5 bases). Germline values: CDR1 SGHAT, CDR2 FQNNGV. V lost 4 bases, J lost 0 bases, and 10 bases lay in between. The CDR3 covers 16 residues. The chain's CDR3 is CASSSQGSSGANVLTF. The CDR3 bases are TGTGCCAGCAGCTCTCAGGGAAGCTCTGGGGCCAACGTCCTGACTTTC.

The chain employs TRBV7-5 and TRBJ2-1; no DNA check was done on the table's D call, TRBD1. TRBV7-5 is a listed pseudogene. The CDR3 loop spans 17 amino acids. CDR3 in DNA: TGTGCCAGAAGCTTACTGGGAGACAGGGTCATCTACAATGAGCAGTTCTTC. Translation: CARSLLGDRVIYNEQFF.

This clone was seen just once. The V gene is TRBV30, the J gene TRBJ2-7, with D possibly matching TRBD1 (6 bases). The V gene's germline CDR1 is GTSNPN and CDR2 SVGIG (reference sequence). The CDR3 runs to 12 residues. V was pared by 5 bases and J by 2 bases, with 10 bases between. CDR3 in DNA: TGTGCCTGGGCGGACAGAGCCTACGAGCAGTACTTC. As protein: CAWADRAYEQYF.

CDR3: CASSTRTSGRRTDTQYF. CDR3 bases: TGCGCCAGCAGTACACGGACTAGCGGGAGGCGGACAGATACGCAGTATTTT. This chain joins TRBV10-1 and TRBJ2-3, with 14 bases that match TRBD2. The trim removed 5 bases at V and 3 bases at J, leaving 7 bases unmatched. Germline CDR1 reads WNHNN; CDR2 reads SYGVQD (reference sequence). CDR3 length: 17 residues.

The count of this clone is one. The chain is built from TRBV27 and TRBJ2-1, with 7 bases aligning to TRBD2. V lost 3 bases, J lost 5 bases, and 4 bases stayed unmatched. This CDR3 is 14 amino acids long. CDR1 is MNHEY, CDR2 SMNVEV, per germline (reference sequence). The CDR3 DNA reads as TGTGCCAGCAGTTTTGGGCTAGCGGACAATGAGCAGTTCTTC. Translated, it gives CASSFGLADNEQFF.

The chain couples TRBV27 to TRBJ1-2, with D maybe TRBD1 (5 bases). Germline V gene sequence: CDR1 MNHEY, CDR2 SMNVEV (reference sequence). The CDR3 extends over 15 amino acids. The V end lost 6 bases, the J end lost 6 bases, and 20 bases lay between the germline ends. CDR3 residues: CASRSYPRGSDGYTF. The CDR3 DNA sequence: TGTGCCAGCAGATCCTACCCCCGGGGCAGCGATGGCTACACCTTC.

The chain couples TRBV15 to TRBJ2-5; the D is unclear. The CDR3 loop spans 16 amino acids. The V and J ends lost 1 base and 5 bases respectively, with 17 bases between them. From germline, CDR1 is LNHNV and CDR2 YYDKDF (reference sequence). CDR3 nucleotides: TGTGCCACCAGCAGAGGGAAGCTACAGCTTGTGGAGACCCAGTACTTC. It codes for CATSRGKLQLVETQYF.

This clone was observed a few times. The chain recombines TRBV12-3 or TRBV12-4 with TRBJ1-1; tentatively, D is TRBD1 (5 bases). Trimming removed 6 bases from V and 8 bases from J, with 16 bases in between. This CDR3 spans 13 amino acids. This chain's CDR3 is CASRLAGSGEAFF. CDR3 nucleotide sequence: TGTGCCAGCAGGCTGGCGGGATCAGGGGAAGCTTTCTTT.

This clone was seen just once. The J gene is TRBJ2-7, the V gene TRBV5-3; D is perhaps TRBD2 (7 bases). TRBV5-3 is designated an ORF whose function remains uncertain. This CDR3 has 16 residues. Trimming removed 4 bases at V and 3 bases at J, with 20 bases between. The CDR3 DNA sequence: TGTGCCAGAAGCCACCGAGTGGGGGGGGCGCGCTACGAGCAGTACTTC. Translation: CARSHRVGGARYEQYF.

This chain joins TRBV19 and TRBJ2-3; D may be TRBD2 (5 bases). Germline V gene sequence: CDR1 LNHDA, CDR2 SQIVND (reference sequence). Trimming pared 1 base from V and 0 bases from J, leaving 14 bases between. CDR3 length: 17 amino acids. The CDR3 loop reads CASSIVGGYTSTDTQYF. The CDR3 DNA follows: TGTGCCAGTAGTATAGTCGGCGGGTACACTAGCACAGATACGCAGTATTTT.

This rearrangement joins TRBV7-3 to TRBJ2-2; D is perhaps TRBD1 or TRBD2 (6 bases each). Trimming removed 9 bases from V and 1 base from J, with 21 bases in between. Germline-derived CDR1 and CDR2 are SGHTA and FQGTGA. The CDR3 spans 17 residues. CDR3 loop: CASRSGQTRGNTGELFF. In DNA, the CDR3 is TGTGCCAGTCGGTCAGGACAGACGCGGGGGAACACCGGGGAGCTGTTTTTT.

This clone appeared once. The chain is built from TRBV7-3 and TRBJ2-2, with D unresolved. V was shortened by 5 bases and J by 4 bases, with 17 bases between the two germline ends. The CDR3 covers 16 residues. Germline lookup yields CDR1 SGHTA and CDR2 FQGTGA. This chain's CDR3 is CASSPPLGLGTGELFF. The DNA for the CDR3 is TGTGCCAGCAGCCCCCCGTTAGGGCTCGGCACCGGGGAGCTGTTTTTT.